Shown below are 16 T cell receptor beta chains from a single sample sequenced in a study of T cell responses to AZD1222 COVID-19 vaccine listed by TCRdb under 2021. The method behind the library was the immunoSEQ multiplex PCR assay. Drawn from immuneACCESS, this table holds only the in-frame rearrangements with V and J called that TCRdb kept. Clones are partly lost; checked studies trace under half to an unresolved V gene and leave the rest unexplained. This sample has about 78,000 clones in its table, and 90% of those were observed once. Approximately 3.2% of the sample is taken by the ten largest. The meaning of the sample's time point label: about 28 days (+/-7) after the second vaccine dose. The sequencing used peripheral blood, collected 28 days after the second AZD1222 dose. All receptors derive from an adult who received the AZD1222 COVID-19 vaccine.

This sequence joins TRBV4-1 and TRBJ2-5; 7 bases are a match to TRBD1. This CDR3 has 15 amino acids. V lost 4 bases and J lost 2; bases outside the gene matches: 7. CDR1 is MGHRA, CDR2 YSYEKL, per germline. The CDR3 reads CASSRLPGQQETQYF. Here the CDR3 DNA reads TGCGCCAGCAGCCGATTACCGGGACAGCAAGAGACCCAGTACTTC.

J is TRBJ2-5 and V is TRBV10-3; the D gene is possibly TRBD2 (6 bases). The CDR3 extends over 11 amino acids. The germline V gene has CDR1 ENHRY and CDR2 SYGVKD. As DNA, the CDR3 is TGTGGTGCGGGGACCCAAGAGACCCAGTACTTC. It codes for CGAGTQETQYF.

This chain uses TRBV13 with TRBJ2-7; 11 bases agree with TRBD1. V was pared by 4 bases and J by 6 bases, with 5 bases of the junction left unmatched. The CDR3 extends over 14 amino acids. The V gene's germline CDR1 is PRHDT and CDR2 FYEKMQ (reference sequence). CDR3 residues: CASSSDRGRLEQYF. Written as DNA, the CDR3 is TGTGCCAGCAGCTCGGACAGGGGGCGGCTCGAGCAGTACTTC.

This chain connects TRBV11-3 to TRBJ2-1; 7 bases agree with TRBD1. Germline CDR1 reads SGHNT; CDR2 reads YENEEA. V lost 1 base, J lost 8 bases, and 23 bases stayed unmatched. CDR3 length: 20 amino acids. The CDR3 coding sequence is TGTGCCAGCAGCTTAGGGCAGAATATCGACAGGGTAGGAAGGGGCGATGAGCAGTTCTTC. As protein: CASSLGQNIDRVGRGDEQFF.

V is TRBV6-5 and J is TRBJ1-5; D remains ambiguous. Trimming stripped 0 bases from V and 3 bases from J, with 9 bases between. CDR3 length equals 15 residues. Germline-derived CDR1 and CDR2 are MNHEY and SVGAGI. The CDR3 DNA follows: TGTGCCAGCAGTTACTCGCCATCTCTCAATCAGCCCCAGCATTTT. Its translation: CASSYSPSLNQPQHF.

This CDR3 is CASSYQRGSVNLNEQFF. Here the CDR3 DNA reads TGTGCCAGCAGTTATCAGAGGGGCAGCGTCAACTTAAATGAGCAGTTCTTC. V usage is TRBV27 and J usage is TRBJ2-1; the D call may be TRBD1 or TRBD2 (5 bases each). Germline-derived CDR1 and CDR2 are MNHEY and SMNVEV (reference sequence). Trimming took off 4 bases at V and 7 bases at J, with 23 bases between the two ends. This CDR3 contains 17 residues.

V and J are TRBV2 and TRBJ2-3; no clear D. Germline V gives CDR1 SNHLY, CDR2 FYNNEI. V was trimmed by 4 bases and J by 4 bases, leaving 6 bases between them. This CDR3 has 12 residues. The CDR3 sequence is CASSGGSDTQYF. The CDR3, as DNA: TGTGCCAGCAGTGGGGGTTCAGATACGCAGTATTTT.

This chain's CDR3 is CASRQGMGSPLHF. The CDR3 DNA reads as TGTGCCAGCAGACAGGGAATGGGTTCACCCCTCCACTTT. The chain combines TRBV2 with TRBJ1-6; D may be TRBD1 (6 bases). This CDR3 comprises 13 residues. The germline V and J ends were trimmed by 6 bases and 9 bases, with 12 bases remaining between them. Germline CDR1 reads SNHLY; CDR2 reads FYNNEI.

The chain recombines TRBV5-1 with TRBJ1-1, with D hard to call. Germline CDR1 is SGHRS and CDR2 is YFSETQ. Trimming left V 0 bases short and J 6 bases short, with 9 bases between. The CDR3 extends over 13 amino acids. The DNA of the CDR3 is TGCGCCAGCAGCTTGGGGCGGGGAGCTGAAGCTTTCTTT. Its protein is CASSLGRGAEAFF.

The rearrangement uses TRBV21-1 and TRBJ2-5; the listed D gene, TRBD2, was not tested against the DNA. TRBV21-1 is a recognized pseudogene. The CDR3 contains 15 residues. For the CDR3, the DNA is TGTGCCAGCAGCTACCCGGGAGGGACGGGGGAGACCCAGTACTTC. It is translated as CASSYPGGTGETQYF.

J is TRBJ2-7 and V is TRBV24-1; 9 bases line up with TRBD2. Germline V gives CDR1 KGHDR, CDR2 SFDVKD. The CDR3 runs 15 residues. V shed 2 bases, J shed 5 bases, and the junction held 6 bases outside the gene matches. CDR3 sequence (DNA): TGTGCCACCAGTGATTCCGCTAGCGGGATCGACGAGCAGTACTTC. This encodes CATSDSASGIDEQYF.

The sample holds one count of this clone. This rearrangement joins TRBV11-3 to TRBJ1-2, with D hard to call. The CDR3 runs 14 residues. Trimming removed 2 bases from V and 5 bases from J, with 12 bases in between. Germline V gene data show CDR1 as SGHNT and CDR2 as YENEEA. Here the CDR3 reads CASSLIGRDYGYTF. CDR3 DNA sequence: TGTGCCAGCAGCTTAATAGGGAGGGATTATGGCTACACCTTC.

This sequence joins TRBV5-1 and TRBJ2-4; TRBD1 matches at 7 bases. V was pared by 0 bases and J by 4 bases, with 10 bases of the junction left unmatched. This CDR3 comprises 17 residues. CDR1 is SGHRS, CDR2 YFSETQ, per germline. As DNA, the CDR3 is TGCGCCAGCAGCTTGGCCCCCACAGGGACAGTTAAAAACATTCAGTACTTC. The encoded protein is CASSLAPTGTVKNIQYF.

V and J are TRBV9 and TRBJ2-7; 14 bases agree with TRBD2. The CDR3 has 18 amino acids. From germline, CDR1 is SGDLS and CDR2 YYNGEE. J lost 3 bases, V lost 5 bases, and 13 bases had no gene match. The CDR3 DNA follows: TGTGCCAGCAGAAACCCGGGACTAGCGGGAGCTGGACTCTACGAGCAGTACTTC. This encodes CASRNPGLAGAGLYEQYF.

This chain uses TRBV21-1 with TRBJ1-1; TRBD1 reflects the table's D call only, with no check against the DNA. TRBV21-1 is labeled a pseudogene. The CDR3 runs to 13 residues. CDR3 amino acids: CASSKDREDEAFF. The CDR3, as DNA: TGTGCCAGCAGCAAAGACAGGGAAGATGAAGCTTTCTTT.

The rearrangement uses TRBV6-5 and TRBJ1-2; TRBD1 is a possible D gene (6 bases). This CDR3 comprises 13 residues. The germline V and J ends were trimmed by 4 bases and 6 bases, with 12 bases remaining between them. The germline gives CDR1 MNHEY, CDR2 SVGAGI. The CDR3 DNA follows: TGTGCCAGCAGTTTAGGGGGTTTGGATGGCTACACCTTC. Its translation is CASSLGGLDGYTF.